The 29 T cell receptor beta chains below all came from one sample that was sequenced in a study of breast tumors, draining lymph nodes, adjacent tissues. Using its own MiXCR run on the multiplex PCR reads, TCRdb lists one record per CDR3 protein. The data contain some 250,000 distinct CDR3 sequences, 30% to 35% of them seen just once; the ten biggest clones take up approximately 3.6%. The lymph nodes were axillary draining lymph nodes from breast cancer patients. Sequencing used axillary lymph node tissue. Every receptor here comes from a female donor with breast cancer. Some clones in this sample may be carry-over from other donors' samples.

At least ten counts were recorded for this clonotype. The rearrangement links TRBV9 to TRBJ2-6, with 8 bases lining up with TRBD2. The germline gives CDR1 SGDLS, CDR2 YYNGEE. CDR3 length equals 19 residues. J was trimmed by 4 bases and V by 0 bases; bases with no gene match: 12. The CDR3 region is CASSVGVGGGLIGANVLTF. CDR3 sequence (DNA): TGTGCCAGCAGCGTAGGAGTGGGCGGGGGGCTCATCGGGGCCAACGTCCTGACTTTC.

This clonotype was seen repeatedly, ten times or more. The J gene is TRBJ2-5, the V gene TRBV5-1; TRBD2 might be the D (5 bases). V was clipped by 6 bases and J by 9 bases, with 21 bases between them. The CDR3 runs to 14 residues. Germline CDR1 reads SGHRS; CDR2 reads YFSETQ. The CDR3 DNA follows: TGCGCCAGCAACCCCGTCGAGGGCCTTACCCCCCAGTACTTC. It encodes CASNPVEGLTPQYF.

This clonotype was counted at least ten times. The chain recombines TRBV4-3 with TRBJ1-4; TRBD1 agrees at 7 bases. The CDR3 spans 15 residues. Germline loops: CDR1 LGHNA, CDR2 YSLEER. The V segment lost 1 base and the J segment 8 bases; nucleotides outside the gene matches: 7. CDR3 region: CASSQGANRGEKLFF. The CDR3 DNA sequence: TGCGCCAGCAGCCAAGGAGCGAACAGGGGCGAAAAACTGTTTTTT.

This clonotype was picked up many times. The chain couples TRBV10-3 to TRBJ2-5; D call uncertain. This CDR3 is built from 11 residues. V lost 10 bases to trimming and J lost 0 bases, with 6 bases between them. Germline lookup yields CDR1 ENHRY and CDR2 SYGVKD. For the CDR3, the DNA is TGTGCCACCAGCGACCAAGAGACCCAGTACTTC. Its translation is CATSDQETQYF.

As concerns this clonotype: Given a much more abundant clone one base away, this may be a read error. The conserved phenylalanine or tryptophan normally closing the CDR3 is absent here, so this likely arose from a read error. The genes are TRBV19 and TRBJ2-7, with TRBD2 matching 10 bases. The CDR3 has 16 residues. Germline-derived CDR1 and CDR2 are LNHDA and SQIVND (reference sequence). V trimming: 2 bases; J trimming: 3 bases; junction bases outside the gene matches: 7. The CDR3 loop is CASSIQAGGSSYEQYS. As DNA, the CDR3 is TGTGCCAGTAGTATACAAGCGGGAGGGTCTAGCTACGAGCAGTACTCC.

CDR3 nucleotide sequence: TGCAGTGCTAGATCCCAGCATTTT. Residues: CSARSQHF. The chain employs TRBV20-1 and TRBJ1-5; D gene uncertain. The CDR3 has 8 amino acids. The V and J ends lost 2 bases and 11 bases respectively, with 1 base between them. The V gene's germline CDR1 is DFQATT and CDR2 SNEGSKA (reference sequence).

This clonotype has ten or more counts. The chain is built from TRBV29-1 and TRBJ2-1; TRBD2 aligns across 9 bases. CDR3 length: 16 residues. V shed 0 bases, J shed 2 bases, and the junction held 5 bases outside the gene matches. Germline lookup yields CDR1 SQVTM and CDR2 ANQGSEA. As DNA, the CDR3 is TGCAGCGTTGAAGATCCCAGCGGGAGGACCTACAATGAGCAGTTCTTC. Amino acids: CSVEDPSGRTYNEQFF.

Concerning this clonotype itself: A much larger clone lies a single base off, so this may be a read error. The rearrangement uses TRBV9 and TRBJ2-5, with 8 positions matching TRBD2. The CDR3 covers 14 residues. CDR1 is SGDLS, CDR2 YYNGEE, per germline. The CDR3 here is CASSQVSGGESQYF. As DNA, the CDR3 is TGTGCCAGCAGCCAAGTATCCGGGGGGGAGAGCCAGTACTTC.

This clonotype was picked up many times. The DNA for the CDR3 is TGTGCCAGTAATAGGGGCACATTCAATTCACCCCTCCACTTT. Translated: CASNRGTFNSPLHF. The chain employs TRBV19 and TRBJ1-6, with D possibly being TRBD1 (5 bases). Trimming cost V 7 bases and J 7 bases, with 14 bases left between them. Germline CDR1 reads LNHDA; CDR2 reads SQIVND (reference sequence). The CDR3 runs to 14 residues.

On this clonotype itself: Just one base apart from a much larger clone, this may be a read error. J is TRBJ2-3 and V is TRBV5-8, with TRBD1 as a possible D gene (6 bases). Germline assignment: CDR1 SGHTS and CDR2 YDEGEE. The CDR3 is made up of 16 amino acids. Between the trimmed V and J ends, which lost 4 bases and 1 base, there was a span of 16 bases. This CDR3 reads CASSMGSQGRTDTQYF. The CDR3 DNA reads TGTGCCAGCAGCATGGGGTCACAGGGTCGCACAGATACGCAGTATTTT.

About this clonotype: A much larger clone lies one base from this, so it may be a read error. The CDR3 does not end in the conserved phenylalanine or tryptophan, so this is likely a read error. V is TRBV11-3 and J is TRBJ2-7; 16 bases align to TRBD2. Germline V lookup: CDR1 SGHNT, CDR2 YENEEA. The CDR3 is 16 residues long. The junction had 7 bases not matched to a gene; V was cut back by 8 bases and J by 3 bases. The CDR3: CASSPGLAGGVYEQYS. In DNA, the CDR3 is TGTGCCAGCTCACCGGGACTAGCGGGAGGGGTCTACGAGCAGTACTCC.

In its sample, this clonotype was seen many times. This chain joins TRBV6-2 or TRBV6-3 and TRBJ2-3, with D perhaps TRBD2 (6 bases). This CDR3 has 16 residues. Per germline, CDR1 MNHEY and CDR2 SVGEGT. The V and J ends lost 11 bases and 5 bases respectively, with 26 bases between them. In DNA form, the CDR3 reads TGTGCCGCAGGAGGGCAGGGTCCCTCCCTAGGAGATACGCAGTATTTT. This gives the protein CAAGGQGPSLGDTQYF.

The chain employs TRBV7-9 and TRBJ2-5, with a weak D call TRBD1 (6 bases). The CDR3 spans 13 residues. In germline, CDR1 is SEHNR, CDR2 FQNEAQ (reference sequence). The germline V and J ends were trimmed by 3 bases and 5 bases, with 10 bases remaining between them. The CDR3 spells CASSFRGPETQYF. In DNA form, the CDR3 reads TGTGCCAGCAGCTTCAGGGGTCCGGAGACCCAGTACTTC.

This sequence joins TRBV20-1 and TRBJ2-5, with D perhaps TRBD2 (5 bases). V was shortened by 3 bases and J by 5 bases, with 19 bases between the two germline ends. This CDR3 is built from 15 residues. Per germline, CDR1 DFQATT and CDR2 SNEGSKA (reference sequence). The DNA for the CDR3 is TGCAGTGCTAGCGGGAAGGACTCCTACAATGAGACCCAGTACTTC. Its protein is CSASGKDSYNETQYF.

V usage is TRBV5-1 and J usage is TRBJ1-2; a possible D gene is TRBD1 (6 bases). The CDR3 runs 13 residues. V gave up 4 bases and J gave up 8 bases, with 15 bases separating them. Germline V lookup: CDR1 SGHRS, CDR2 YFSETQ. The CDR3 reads CASSPGAGVGYTF. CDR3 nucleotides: TGCGCCAGCAGCCCGGGGGCAGGGGTAGGCTACACCTTC.

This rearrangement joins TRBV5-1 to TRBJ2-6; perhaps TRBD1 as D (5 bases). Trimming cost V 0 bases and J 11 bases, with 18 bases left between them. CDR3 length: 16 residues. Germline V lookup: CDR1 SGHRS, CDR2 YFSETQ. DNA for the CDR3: TGCGCCAGCAGCTTGGGGGGCTCCTCAGGGTCCTACGTCCTGACTTTC. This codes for CASSLGGSSGSYVLTF.

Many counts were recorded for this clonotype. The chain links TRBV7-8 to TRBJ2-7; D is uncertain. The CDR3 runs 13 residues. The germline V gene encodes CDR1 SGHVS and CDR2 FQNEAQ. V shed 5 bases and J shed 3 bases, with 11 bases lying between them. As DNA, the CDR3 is TGTGCCAGCAGCCTTATCGGCGTCTACGAGCAGTACTTC. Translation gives CASSLIGVYEQYF. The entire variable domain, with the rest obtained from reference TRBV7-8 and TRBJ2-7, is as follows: GAGVSQSPRYKVAKRGQDVALRCDPISGHVSLFWYQQALGQGPEFLTYFQNEAQLDKSGLPSDRFFAERPEGSVSTLKIQRTQQEDSAVYLCASSLIGVYEQYFGPGTRLTVT.

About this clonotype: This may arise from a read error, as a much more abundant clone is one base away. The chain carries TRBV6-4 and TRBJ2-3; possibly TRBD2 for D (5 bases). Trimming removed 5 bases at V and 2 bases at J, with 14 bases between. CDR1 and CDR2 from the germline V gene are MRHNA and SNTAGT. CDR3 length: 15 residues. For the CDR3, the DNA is TGTGCCAGCAGTCACGTTGGAGGTTTCACAGATACGCAGTATTTT. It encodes CASSHVGGFTDTQYF.

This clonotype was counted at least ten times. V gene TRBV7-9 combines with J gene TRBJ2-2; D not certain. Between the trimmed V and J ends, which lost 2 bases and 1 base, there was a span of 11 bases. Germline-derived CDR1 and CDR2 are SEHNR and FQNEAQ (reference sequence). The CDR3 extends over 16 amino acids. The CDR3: CASSLSWSENTGELFF. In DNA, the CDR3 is TGTGCCAGCAGCTTATCGTGGTCGGAGAACACCGGGGAGCTGTTTTTT. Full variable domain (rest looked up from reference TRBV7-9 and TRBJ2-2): DTGVSQNPRHKITKRGQNVTFRCDPISEHNRLYWYRQTLGQGPEFLTYFQNEAQLEKSRLLSDRFSAERPKGSFSTLEIQRTEQGDSAMYLCASSLSWSENTGELFFGEGSRLTVL.

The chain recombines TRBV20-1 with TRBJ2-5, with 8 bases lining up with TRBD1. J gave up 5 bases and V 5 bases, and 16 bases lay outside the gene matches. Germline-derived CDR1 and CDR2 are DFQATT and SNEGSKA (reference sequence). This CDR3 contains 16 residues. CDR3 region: CSASRGLYEKVETQYF. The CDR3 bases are TGCAGTGCTTCCAGGGGGCTTTATGAGAAAGTGGAGACCCAGTACTTC.

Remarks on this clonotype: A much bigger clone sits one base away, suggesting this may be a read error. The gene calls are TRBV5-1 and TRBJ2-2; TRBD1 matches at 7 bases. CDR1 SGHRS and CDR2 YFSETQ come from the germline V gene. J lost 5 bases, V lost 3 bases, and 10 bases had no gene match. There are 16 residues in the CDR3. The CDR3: CASSWSRDSFTGELFF. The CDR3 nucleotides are TGCGCCAGCAGCTGGTCCCGGGACAGTTTTACCGGGGAGCTGTTTTTT.

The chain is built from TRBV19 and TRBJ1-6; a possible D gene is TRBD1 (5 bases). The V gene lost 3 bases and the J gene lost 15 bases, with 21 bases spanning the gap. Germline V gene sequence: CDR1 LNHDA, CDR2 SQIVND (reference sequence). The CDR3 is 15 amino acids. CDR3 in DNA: TGTGCCAGTAGTATGCTAACTTCGACGACAGATAACCTCCACTTT. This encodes CASSMLTSTTDNLHF. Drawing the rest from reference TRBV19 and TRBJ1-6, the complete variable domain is DGGITQSPKYLFRKEGQNVTLSCEQNLNHDAMYWYRQDPGQGLRLIYYSQIVNDFQKGDIAEGYSVSREKKESFPLTVTSAQKNPTAFYLCASSMLTSTTDNLHFGNGTRLTVT.

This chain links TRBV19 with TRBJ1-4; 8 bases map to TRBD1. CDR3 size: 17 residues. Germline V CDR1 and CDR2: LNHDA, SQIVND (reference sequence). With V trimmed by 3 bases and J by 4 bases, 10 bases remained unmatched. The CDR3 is CASSIPGGPGFNEKLFF. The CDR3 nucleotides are TGTGCCAGTAGTATTCCAGGGGGCCCCGGTTTTAATGAAAAACTGTTTTTT.

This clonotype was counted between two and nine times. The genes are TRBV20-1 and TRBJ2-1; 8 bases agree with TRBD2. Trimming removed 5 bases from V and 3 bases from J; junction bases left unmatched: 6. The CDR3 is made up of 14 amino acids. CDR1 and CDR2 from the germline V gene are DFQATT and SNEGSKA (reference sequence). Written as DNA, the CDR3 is TGCAGTGCTTCCGGGACTAGGAACTACAATGAGCAGTTCTTC. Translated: CSASGTRNYNEQFF.

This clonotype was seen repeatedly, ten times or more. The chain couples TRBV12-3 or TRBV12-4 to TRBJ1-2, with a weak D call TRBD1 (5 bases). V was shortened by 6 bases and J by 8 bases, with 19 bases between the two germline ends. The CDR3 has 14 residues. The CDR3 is CASSPSGAGGGYTF. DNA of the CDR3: TGTGCCAGCAGCCCCTCCGGGGCTGGGGGGGGCTACACCTTC.

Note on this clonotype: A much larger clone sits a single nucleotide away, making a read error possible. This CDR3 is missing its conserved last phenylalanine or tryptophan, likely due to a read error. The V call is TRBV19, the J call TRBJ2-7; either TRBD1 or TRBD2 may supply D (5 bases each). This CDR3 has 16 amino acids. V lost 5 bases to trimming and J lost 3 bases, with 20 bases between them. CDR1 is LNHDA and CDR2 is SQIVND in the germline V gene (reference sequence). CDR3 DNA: TGTGCCAGTAGTGTCGGGGCGGACTTAGAAAACTACGAGCAGTACTCC. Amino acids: CASSVGADLENYEQYS.

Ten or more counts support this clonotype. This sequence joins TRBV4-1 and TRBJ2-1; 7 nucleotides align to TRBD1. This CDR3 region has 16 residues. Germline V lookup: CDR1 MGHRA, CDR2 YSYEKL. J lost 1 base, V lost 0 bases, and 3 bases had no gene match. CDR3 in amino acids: CASSQDGTVSYNEQFF. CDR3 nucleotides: TGCGCCAGCAGCCAAGACGGGACAGTGTCCTACAATGAGCAGTTCTTC.

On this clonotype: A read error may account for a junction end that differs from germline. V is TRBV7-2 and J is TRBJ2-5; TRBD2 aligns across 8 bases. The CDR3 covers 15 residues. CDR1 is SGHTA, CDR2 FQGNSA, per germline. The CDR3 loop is CASSSSAGVSEAQYF. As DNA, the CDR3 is TGTGCCAGCAGCTCCTCAGCGGGAGTGTCAGAGGCCCAGTACTTC.

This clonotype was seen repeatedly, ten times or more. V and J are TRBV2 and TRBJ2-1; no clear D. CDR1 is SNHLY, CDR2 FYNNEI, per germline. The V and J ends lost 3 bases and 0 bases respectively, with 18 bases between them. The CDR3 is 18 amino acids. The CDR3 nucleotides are TGTGCCAGCAGTGATTTTGGTACTGCCAAAAGCTCCTACAATGAGCAGTTCTTC. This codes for CASSDFGTAKSSYNEQFF.